A selection of T cell receptor beta chains follows, all from one sample in a study of T-cell reconstitution after alpha-beta-depleted transplantation in children. TCRdb processed the PCR reads anew with MiXCR; each CDR3 protein has one entry. This table holds roughly 100,000 distinct CDR3 sequences, over 6% found once. Sequencing used PBMCs, obtained before TCRalphabeta/CD19-depleted stem cell transplant. All receptors derive from a boy aged 2 to 10 with acute lymphoblastic leukemia, due to receive a stem cell transplant. Each CDR3 is given with its conserved first and last residue. Fields, in order: clone size, V gene, J gene, CDR3 length, D gene, CDR3 DNA, CDR3 protein. The D gene is left open where the match is weak. A row's size may be missing; if present it is once, few, many or a size class.

many	TRBV6-2/TRBV6-3	TRBJ2-5	12	-	TGTGCCAGCAGTTACGTCACAAAGTCCCAGTACTTC	CASSYVTKSQYF
many	TRBV15	TRBJ2-3	14	-	TGTGCCACCAGCAACCGGGACAGCACAGATACGCAGTATTTT	CATSNRDSTDTQYF
few	TRBV9	TRBJ1-1	13	-	TGTGCCAGCAGCCCTTCTGGCAAGTCTGAAGCTTTCTTT	CASSPSGKSEAFF
few	TRBV12-3/TRBV12-4	TRBJ1-5	13	-	TGTGCCAGCAGCCCATACCTTAATCAGCCCCAGCATTTT	CASSPYLNQPQHF
few	TRBV25-1	TRBJ2-1	16	TRBD2	TGTGCCAGCAGTGCGCCGGGGGGGCTAGCCTACAATGAGCAGTTCTTC	CASSAPGGLAYNEQFF
-	TRBV21-1	TRBJ1-1	10	-	TGTGCCAGCCCCCTTTCTGAAGCTTTCTTT	CASPLSEAFF
many	TRBV11-2	TRBJ1-1	16	-	TGTGCCAGCAGCTTAGGGGGTTGGGCCTCGAACACTGAAGCTTTCTTT	CASSLGGWASNTEAFF
few	TRBV10-3	TRBJ2-3	17	TRBD2	TGTGCCATCAGTGACGCTCGTACTAGCGGGGATTGGGATACGCAGTATTTT	CAISDARTSGDWDTQYF
many	TRBV7-2	TRBJ2-3	16	-	TGTGCCAGCAGCTTATTGGGACCCACCGAAGGGGATACGCAGTATTTT	CASSLLGPTEGDTQYF
-	TRBV6-1	TRBJ2-6	16	-	TGTGCCAGCAGCTCAAAGGGGGGGTCTGGGGCCAACGTCCTGACTTTC	CASSSKGGSGANVLTF
-	TRBV20-1	TRBJ2-7	16	TRBD1	TGCAGTGCTTCACCTGGGGGACAGGGTTTAACCTACGAGCAGTACTTC	CSASPGGQGLTYEQYF
many	TRBV5-6	TRBJ2-2	13	TRBD1	TGTGCCACGTCGGGACAGCCGACCGGGGAGCTGTTTTTT	CATSGQPTGELFF
few	TRBV28	TRBJ1-2	15	-	TGTGCCAGCACCCTCGAGACAGACGGGAGCTATGGCTACACCTTC	CASTLETDGSYGYTF
few	TRBV6-2/TRBV6-3	TRBJ1-6	15	TRBD1	TGTGCCAGCAGCGCCACGGGACAGGGTGGTTCACCCCTCCACTTT	CASSATGQGGSPLHF
few	TRBV5-1	TRBJ2-7	13	-	TGCGCCAGCAGCTTGGACCAATCCTACGAGCAGTACTTC	CASSLDQSYEQYF
many	TRBV7-9	TRBJ2-3	16	-	TGTGCCAGCAGCTTTCACTACGGTCCCGACACAGATACGCAGTATTTT	CASSFHYGPDTDTQYF
-	TRBV28	TRBJ1-2	13	-	TGTGCCAGCAGTTTGGGGAAATCGAGGGGCTACACCTTC	CASSLGKSRGYTF
many	TRBV11-2	TRBJ2-2	15	-	TGTGCCAGCAGCTTCGTGGACAGCAACACCGGGGAGCTGTTTTTT	CASSFVDSNTGELFF
many	TRBV5-1	TRBJ2-5	12	-	TGCGCCAGCAGCTTGGAGGGTGAGACCCAGTACTTC	CASSLEGETQYF
many	TRBV9	TRBJ1-1	14	-	TGTGCCAGCAGCGTAGCTACCTCCAGCGTTGAAGCTTTCTTT	CASSVATSSVEAFF
-	TRBV9	TRBJ2-1	15	-	TGTGCCAGCAGCGTAGGGGCCAGGGTGGGCAATGAGCAGTTCTTC	CASSVGARVGNEQFF
many	TRBV7-2	TRBJ2-2	13	-	TGTGCCAGCAGCGTTAAGAACACCGGGGAGCTGTTTTTT	CASSVKNTGELFF
few	TRBV5-5	TRBJ2-6	17	TRBD1	TGTGCCAGCAGCTTCGGGACAGTTTCCTCTGGGGCCAACGTCCTGACTTTC	CASSFGTVSSGANVLTF
few	TRBV10-3	TRBJ1-2	13	-	TGTGCCACCCGTCCAAGGACGGACTATGGCTACACCTTC	CATRPRTDYGYTF
few	TRBV11-2	TRBJ1-3	13	TRBD1	TGTGCCAGCAGCCGTGGACAGGGGAACACCATATATTTT	CASSRGQGNTIYF
few	TRBV6-1	TRBJ1-5	15	TRBD1	TGTGCCAGCAGTGAAGGGGACAGGGGGGATCAGCCCCAGCATTTT	CASSEGDRGDQPQHF
-	TRBV4-2	TRBJ2-7	15	-	TGTGCCAGCAGCCAAGATTACCGGGTAGACTACGAGCAGTACTTC	CASSQDYRVDYEQYF
few	TRBV10-3	TRBJ2-1	15	-	TGTGCCATCAGTGGTCTGCGGGGAGAGACCAATGAGCAGTTCTTC	CAISGLRGETNEQFF
-	TRBV6-1	TRBJ2-3	15	TRBD1	TGTGCCAGCAGTGCAGCAGGGGGCTACACAGATACGCAGTATTTT	CASSAAGGYTDTQYF
few	TRBV11-2	TRBJ1-1	15	-	TGTGCCAGCAGCTCCCGGGACGGGGGGATCACTGAAGCTTTCTTT	CASSSRDGGITEAFF
few	TRBV6-2/TRBV6-3	TRBJ1-2	13	-	TGTGCCAGCACCCAGGGGAAAAGGAATGGCTACACCTTC	CASTQGKRNGYTF
many	TRBV9	TRBJ2-1	15	TRBD1	TGTGCCAGCAGCAAACAGGGGGAGTCCTACAATGAGCAGTTCTTC	CASSKQGESYNEQFF
few	TRBV12-3/TRBV12-4	TRBJ2-7	15	TRBD2	TGTGCCAGCAGCCTAACTAGCGGGCCTTCCTACGAGCAGTACTTC	CASSLTSGPSYEQYF
few	TRBV4-1	TRBJ1-6	15	TRBD1	TGCGCCAGCAGCCAAGGAGGACAGGAAAATTCACCCCTCCACTTT	CASSQGGQENSPLHF
few	TRBV5-5	TRBJ2-1	15	-	TGTGCCACAGCAGTCCGGGATAGCTCCTACAATGAGCAGTTCTTC	CATAVRDSSYNEQFF
many	TRBV25-1	TRBJ1-5	15	-	TGTGCCAGCAGTGAAGGGCGGGCTCCCAATCAGCCCCAGCATTTT	CASSEGRAPNQPQHF
few	TRBV2	TRBJ2-1	15	TRBD2	TGTGCCAGCAGCGTACTAGCGGGGGCCTCCAATGAGCAGTTCTTC	CASSVLAGASNEQFF
few	TRBV7-2	TRBJ2-4	16	-	TGTGCCAGCAGCTTAGTCGGGGGGCAGGCCAAAAACATTCAGTACTTC	CASSLVGGQAKNIQYF
few	TRBV4-3	TRBJ1-1	16	-	TGCGCCAGCAGCCAAGAGGTGGGGGTCCGTTTGACTGAAGCTTTCTTT	CASSQEVGVRLTEAFF
many	TRBV27	TRBJ2-3	15	-	TGTGCCAGCAGTTTAGGCCAGGGCCTGACAGATACGCAGTATTTT	CASSLGQGLTDTQYF
few	TRBV7-8	TRBJ2-5	14	-	TGTGCCAGCAGCTTGAACAGGGACCAAGAGACCCAGTACTTC	CASSLNRDQETQYF
many	TRBV5-1	TRBJ2-1	15	-	TGCGCCAGCAGCCCGCCGGGGCAATCCTACAATGAGCAGTTCTTC	CASSPPGQSYNEQFF
many	TRBV5-1	TRBJ1-5	15	-	TGCGCCAGCAGCTTGTCCGGGGGCGGCAATCAGCCCCAGCATTTT	CASSLSGGGNQPQHF
-	TRBV11-2	TRBJ1-1	14	-	TGTGCCAGCAGCTCCCGGGGCAGGGGTGCTGAAGCTTTCTTT	CASSSRGRGAEAFF
-	TRBV20-1	TRBJ1-2	15	TRBD1	TGCAGTGCTAGGATCAGGGGGAGGGGTAACTATGGCTACACCTTC	CSARIRGRGNYGYTF
many	TRBV7-2	TRBJ2-3	15	TRBD2	TGTGCCAGCAGGGGGGGACTAGCTGGGGGAGATACGCAGTATTTT	CASRGGLAGGDTQYF
many	TRBV12-3/TRBV12-4	TRBJ2-7	13	-	TGTGCCAGCAGACAAGACAGGTCCTACGAGCAGTACTTC	CASRQDRSYEQYF
-	TRBV3-1	TRBJ1-1	12	-	TGTGCCAGAAGCCAAGCAGGGGTTGAAGCTTTCTTT	CARSQAGVEAFF
many	TRBV25-1	TRBJ2-1	16	-	TGTGCCAGCAGTGATGGGCAGGGGCCGATCTACAATGAGCAGTTCTTC	CASSDGQGPIYNEQFF